A few counts support the clone carrying this TCR beta chain. Its matching antigen is unknown. The sample is drawn from a study of identical twins. Points from the study as a whole: A lower insertion count was a feature of abundant cord blood beta clonotypes, with no such feature in memory repertoires. Within beta out-of-frame sequences, the excess sharing observed between twins was weaker.

Trimming shortened V by 4 bases and J by 8 bases, and 15 bases separated the two germline ends. CDR3 length equals 13 residues. CDR1 is SGHRS, CDR2 YFSETQ, per germline. Each CDR3 protein gets one entry after TCRdb re-called the 5' RACE reads with MiXCR. The profile shows about 530,000 distinct CDR3 sequences, about 16% of them singletons. The sample also formed part of further work on yellow fever vaccine responses in identical twins.

Specimen: CD4+ T cells sorted from blood. The source is a woman aged 18-29 years in good health. The genes are TRBV5-1 and TRBJ1-2; D possibly corresponds to TRBD1 (6 bases). The CDR3 reads CASSTGTPEGYTF. The CDR3 DNA follows: TGCGCCAGCAGCACAGGGACGCCGGAGGGCTACACCTTC.